This record looks at one T cell receptor beta chain sequence and its context. The sample is drawn from a study of blood T cell repertoires in COVID-19. Study-level information: Acute-phase and convalescent COVID-19 samples originated in the United States, Italy and Spain. In each case, the material was cDNA or gDNA derived from T cells, B-cell-depleted T cells, or PBMCs.

As processed by the authors: Using reference gene primer amplification, nucleated cell counts were estimated. TCRdb's table, derived via immunoSEQ multiplex PCR, lists solely in-frame clones and lacks some. The V and J calls and the clone size are those of that table, but D and trimming were determined from the DNA. The table includes 180,000 or so clones, 86% detected once. The V gene lost 2 bases and the J gene lost 0 bases, with 12 bases spanning the gap. The CDR3 spans 16 residues. Germline V gene data show CDR1 as WNHNN and CDR2 as SYGVQD (reference sequence). The gene calls are TRBV10-1 and TRBJ2-3; maybe TRBD1 (5 bases). The TCR sequence derives from a man aged 60 to 69 with acute or convalescent COVID-19. The source material was peripheral blood. The CDR3 spells CASSETGKISTDTQYF. CDR3 sequence (DNA): TGCGCCAGCAGTGAGACAGGAAAAATTAGCACAGATACGCAGTATTTT.